The TCR beta chain under discussion was sequenced for a study of siplizumab effects on memory and regulatory T cells. Study-wide results and limits: Siplizumab gave mappable alloreactive CD4+ clones an average Treg-derived fraction of about 72%, against 26.9% in controls. Greater diversity than memory cells seemed evident in naive T cells, which also appeared to be major alloresponse contributors.

A note on this clone: What it binds is unknown.

Profiled with immunoSEQ multiplex PCR; TCRdb holds only in-frame clones, not every one. The data show some 100,000 clones, 75% to 95% seen once. Sequencing input: CD4+ T cells sorted from blood. The TCR comes from a human donor in good health.

DNA for the CDR3: TGTGCCAGCAGCTTATCTAGAGGACCCTACGAGCAGTACTTC. Its translation is CASSLSRGPYEQYF. The chain couples TRBV5-8 to TRBJ2-7; D is unresolved. CDR1 and CDR2 (germline): SGHTS, YDEGEE. V was pared by 2 bases and J by 2 bases, with 11 bases between. The CDR3 totals 14 residues.